This TCR beta chain was sequenced for a study of PD-1 blockade in classical Hodgkin lymphoma. TCRdb's table, derived via immunoSEQ multiplex PCR, lists solely in-frame clones and lacks some. The table includes some 96,000 clones, roughly 81% detected once. Trimming at V came to 0 bases and at J to 1 base, leaving 3 bases not matched to a gene. The CDR3 spans 15 residues. CDR1 SGHAT and CDR2 FQNNGV come from the germline V gene. Relapse was seen in all patients after autologous stem cell transplantation, and brentuximab vedotin exposure was variable. In regard to this clone: The antigen is unknown.

Study-level results: Patients who initiated nivolumab within 1 year of ASCT were excluded.

The material was peripheral blood mononuclear cells (PBMCs), obtained before the second cycle of nivolumab. This rearrangement joins TRBV11-2 to TRBJ2-7, with 7 bases lining up with TRBD1. The sequence was obtained from a human donor with classical Hodgkin lymphoma. The CDR3 loop is CASSLELDRSYEQYF. Here the CDR3 DNA reads TGTGCCAGCAGCTTAGAACTGGACAGGTCCTACGAGCAGTACTTC.